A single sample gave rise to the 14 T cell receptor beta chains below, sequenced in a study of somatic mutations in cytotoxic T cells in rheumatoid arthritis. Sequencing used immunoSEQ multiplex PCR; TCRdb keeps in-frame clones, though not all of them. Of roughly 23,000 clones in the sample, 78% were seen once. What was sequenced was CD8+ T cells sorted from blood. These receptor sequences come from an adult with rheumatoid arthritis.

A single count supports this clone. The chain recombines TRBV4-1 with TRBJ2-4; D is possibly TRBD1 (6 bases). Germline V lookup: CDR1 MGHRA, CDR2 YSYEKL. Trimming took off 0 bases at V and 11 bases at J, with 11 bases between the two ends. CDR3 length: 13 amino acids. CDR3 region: CASSQEKGVLQYF. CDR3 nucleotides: TGCGCCAGCAGCCAAGAAAAGGGGGTCCTTCAGTACTTC.

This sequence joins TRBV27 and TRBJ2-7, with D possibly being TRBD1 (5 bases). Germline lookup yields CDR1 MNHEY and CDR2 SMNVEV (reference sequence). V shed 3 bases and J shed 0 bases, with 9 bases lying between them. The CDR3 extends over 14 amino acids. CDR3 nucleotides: TGTGCCAGCAGTTTTTCAGGGTACTCCTACGAGCAGTACTTC. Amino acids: CASSFSGYSYEQYF.

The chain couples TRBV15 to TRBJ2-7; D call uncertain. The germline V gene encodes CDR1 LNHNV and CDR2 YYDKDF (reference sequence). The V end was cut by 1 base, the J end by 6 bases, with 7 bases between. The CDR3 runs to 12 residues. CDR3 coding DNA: TGTGCCACCAGCAGAGCTGGTGGCGAGCAGTACTTC. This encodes CATSRAGGEQYF.

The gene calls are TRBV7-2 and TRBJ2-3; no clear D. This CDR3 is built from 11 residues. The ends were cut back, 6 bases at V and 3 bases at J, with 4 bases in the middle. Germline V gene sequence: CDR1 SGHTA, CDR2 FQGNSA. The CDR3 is CASRDTDTQYF. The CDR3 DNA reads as TGTGCCAGCAGGGATACAGATACGCAGTATTTT.

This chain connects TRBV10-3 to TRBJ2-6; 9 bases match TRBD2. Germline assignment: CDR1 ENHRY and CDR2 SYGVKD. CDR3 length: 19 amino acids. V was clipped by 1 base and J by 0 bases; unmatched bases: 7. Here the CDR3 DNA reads TGTGCCATCAGTGAGTTGGCCAGCGGGGGGCTCTCTGGGGCCAACGTCCTGACTTTC. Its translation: CAISELASGGLSGANVLTF.

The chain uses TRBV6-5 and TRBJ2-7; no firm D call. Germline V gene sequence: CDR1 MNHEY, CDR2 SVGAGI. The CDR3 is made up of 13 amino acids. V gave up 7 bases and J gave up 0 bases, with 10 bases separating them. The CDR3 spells CASNGPYSYEQYF. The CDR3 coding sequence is TGTGCCAGCAACGGCCCGTACTCCTACGAGCAGTACTTC.

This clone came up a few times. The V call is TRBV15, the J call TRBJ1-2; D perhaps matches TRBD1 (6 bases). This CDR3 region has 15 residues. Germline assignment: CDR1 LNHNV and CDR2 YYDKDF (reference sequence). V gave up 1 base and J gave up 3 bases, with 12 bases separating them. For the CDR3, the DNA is TGTGCCACCAGCAGAGGGACCCAGGGGCACTATGGCTACACCTTC. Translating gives CATSRGTQGHYGYTF.

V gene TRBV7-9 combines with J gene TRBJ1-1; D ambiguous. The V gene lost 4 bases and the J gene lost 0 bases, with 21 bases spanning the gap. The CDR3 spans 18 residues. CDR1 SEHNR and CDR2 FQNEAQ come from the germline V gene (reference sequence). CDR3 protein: CASSSSLVRHGMNTEAFF. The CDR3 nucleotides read TGTGCCAGCAGCTCCTCCCTCGTAAGGCACGGGATGAACACTGAAGCTTTCTTT.

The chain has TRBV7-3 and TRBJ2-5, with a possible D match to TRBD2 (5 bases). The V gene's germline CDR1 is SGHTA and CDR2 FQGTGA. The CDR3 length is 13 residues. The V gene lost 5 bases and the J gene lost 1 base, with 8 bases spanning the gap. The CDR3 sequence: CASSPGFQETQYF. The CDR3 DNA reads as TGTGCCAGCAGCCCGGGATTCCAAGAGACCCAGTACTTC.

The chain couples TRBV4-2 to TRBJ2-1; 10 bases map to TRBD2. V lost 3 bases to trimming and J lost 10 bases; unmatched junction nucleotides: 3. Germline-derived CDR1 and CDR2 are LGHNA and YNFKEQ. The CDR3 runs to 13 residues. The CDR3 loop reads CASSHRGLAEQFF. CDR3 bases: TGTGCCAGCAGCCATAGGGGACTAGCGGAGCAGTTCTTC.

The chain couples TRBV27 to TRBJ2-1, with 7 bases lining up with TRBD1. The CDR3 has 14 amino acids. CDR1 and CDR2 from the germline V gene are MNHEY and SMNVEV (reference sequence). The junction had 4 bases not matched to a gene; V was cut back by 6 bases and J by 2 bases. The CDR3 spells CASSPQGAYNEQFF. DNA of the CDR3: TGTGCCAGCAGCCCTCAGGGGGCCTACAATGAGCAGTTCTTC.

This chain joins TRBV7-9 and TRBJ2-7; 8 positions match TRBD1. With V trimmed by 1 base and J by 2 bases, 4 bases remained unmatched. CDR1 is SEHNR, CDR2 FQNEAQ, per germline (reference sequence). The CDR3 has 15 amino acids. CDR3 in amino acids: CASSLGTGGTYEQYF. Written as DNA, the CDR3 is TGTGCCAGCAGCTTAGGTACAGGGGGTACCTACGAGCAGTACTTC.

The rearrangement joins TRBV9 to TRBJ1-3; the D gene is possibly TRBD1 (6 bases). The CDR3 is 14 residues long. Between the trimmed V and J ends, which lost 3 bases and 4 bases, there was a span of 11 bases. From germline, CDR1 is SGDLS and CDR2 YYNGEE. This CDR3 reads CASSAPGDGNTIYF. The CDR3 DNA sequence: TGTGCCAGCAGCGCTCCAGGGGACGGAAACACCATATATTTT.

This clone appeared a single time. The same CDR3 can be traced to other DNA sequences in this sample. In DNA, the CDR3 is TGTGCCAGCAGCCGAGGGACAGGGGGGGCTGAAGCTTTCTTT. It translates to CASSRGTGGAEAFF. The chain employs TRBV5-6 and TRBJ1-1, with 11 bases matching TRBD1. The germline gives CDR1 SGHDT, CDR2 YYEEEE. The CDR3 runs to 14 residues. The ends lost 4 bases at V and 6 bases at J; junction bases unmatched: 5.